Presented here are 10 T cell receptor beta chains from one specimen sequenced in a study of T cell responses to AZD1222 COVID-19 vaccine. Here immunoSEQ multiplex PCR was the method, and the copy in TCRdb shows in-frame clones only, minus some. Among tens of thousands of clones listed, over 75% were seen once. The sample here was peripheral blood, taken on day 0 of AZD1222 vaccination. The receptor source for this set is an adult in good health.

The chain employs TRBV7-3 and TRBJ2-3, with D perhaps TRBD2 (5 bases). Germline-derived CDR1 and CDR2 are SGHTA and FQGTGA. There are 16 residues in the CDR3. V lost 5 bases, J lost 0 bases, and 15 bases lay in between. DNA for the CDR3: TGTGCCAGCAGCGACGGGATAGCGTCTAGCACAGATACGCAGTATTTT. It encodes CASSDGIASSTDTQYF.

The chain joins TRBV7-6 to TRBJ1-6; D not certain. CDR1 is SGHVS, CDR2 FNYEAQ, per germline. The CDR3 covers 15 residues. Trimming removed 2 bases from V and 8 bases from J, with 13 bases in between. Here the CDR3 DNA reads TGTGCCAGCAGCTTAACTTTCCCGGAGGATTCACCCCTCCACTTT. As protein: CASSLTFPEDSPLHF.

This clone has more than one count but fewer than ten. V and J are TRBV2 and TRBJ2-1; D might be TRBD2 (6 bases). Trimming stripped 4 bases from V and 5 bases from J, with 6 bases between. Germline V gives CDR1 SNHLY, CDR2 FYNNEI. The CDR3 length is 12 residues. The CDR3, as DNA: TGTGCCAGCAGTGGACTAGACAATGAGCAGTTCTTC. This gives the protein CASSGLDNEQFF.

V usage is TRBV30 and J usage is TRBJ1-1; D not certain. CDR3 length: 12 residues. Per the germline V gene, CDR1 is GTSNPN and CDR2 is SVGIG (reference sequence). Trimming took off 3 bases at V and 2 bases at J, with 7 bases between the two ends. CDR3 sequence: CAWRTDNTEAFF. DNA of the CDR3: TGTGCCTGGAGAACTGACAACACTGAAGCTTTCTTT.

The chain has TRBV10-3 and TRBJ2-1, with TRBD2 identical over 11 bases. The CDR3 is 13 amino acids. V lost 10 bases to trimming and J lost 5 bases; unmatched junction nucleotides: 4. Germline-derived CDR1 and CDR2 are ENHRY and SYGVKD. The CDR3 spells CATLAGVDNEQFF. CDR3 in DNA: TGTGCCACACTAGCGGGAGTAGACAATGAGCAGTTCTTC.

The DNA of the CDR3 is TGTGCCAGCAGCTCGACCGCTACCCCCTCCTATGGCTACACCTTC. This sequence encodes CASSSTATPSYGYTF. The V and J genes are TRBV7-9 and TRBJ1-2; D call uncertain. The CDR3 is made up of 15 amino acids. Trimming took 4 bases from V and 4 from J, leaving 16 bases between them. The germline CDR1 and CDR2 sequences are SEHNR and FQNEAQ (reference sequence).

The chain employs TRBV25-1 and TRBJ1-1; D may be TRBD1 (5 bases). Per the germline V gene, CDR1 is MGHDK and CDR2 is SYGVNS. The V gene lost 6 bases and the J gene lost 2 bases, with 10 bases spanning the gap. The CDR3 length is 13 residues. The DNA for the CDR3 is TGTGCCAGCAGAACCGGGGCCAACACTGAAGCTTTCTTT. It encodes CASRTGANTEAFF.

This clone was observed once. The chain has TRBV10-3 and TRBJ2-2; weak D call: TRBD1 (5 bases). The CDR3 length is 15 residues. CDR1 is ENHRY and CDR2 is SYGVKD in the germline V gene. Trimming cost V 1 base and J 0 bases, with 6 bases left between them. CDR3 DNA: TGTGCCATCAGTGAGTGGGGCACGAACACCGGGGAGCTGTTTTTT. Translating gives CAISEWGTNTGELFF.

Written as DNA, the CDR3 is TGTGCCATCAGGGGAGGAGTCGATAGCAATCAGCCCCAGCATTTT. It codes for CAIRGGVDSNQPQHF. This chain joins TRBV10-3 and TRBJ1-5, with D unclear. Trimming cost V 6 bases and J 0 bases, with 12 bases left between them. CDR3 size: 15 residues. Germline CDR1 reads ENHRY; CDR2 reads SYGVKD.

This clone was found once. The DNA is left out, because the CDR3 cannot be placed on it with certainty; the CDR3 is given as TCRdb lists it. The chain uses TRBV7-9 and TRBJ1-2; TRBD1, as called in the table, went unchecked against the DNA. With termini counted, the CDR3 has 15 amino acids. Looked up from germline, CDR1 is SEHNR and CDR2 is FQNEAQ (reference sequence). This CDR3 reads CAIHFGTGKIDGYTF.